This T cell receptor (beta chain) comes out of a study of T-cell reconstitution after alpha-beta-depleted transplantation in children. TCRbeta library construction was performed incorporating unique molecular identifiers. TCRdb ran MiXCR on the PCR reads and lists one entry per CDR3 protein. The sample carries approximately 130,000 distinct CDR3 sequences, approximately 8.7% recorded once. This CDR3 has 15 residues. Per the germline V gene, CDR1 is SGHTA and CDR2 is FQGNSA. The V end was cut by 3 bases, the J end by 4 bases, with 15 bases between. The sample holds a few counts of this clonotype. The antigen is undetermined. Study-level results: About two months after transplant, alpha-beta T cells reportedly came from several hundred expanded graft clones. Most T-cell counts and diversity one year after the transplant came from T cells that were newly produced.

The clonotype originates from a girl in the first two years of life who had a stem cell transplant for combined immunodeficiency, so the T cells may come from the graft donor. This sequence joins TRBV7-2 and TRBJ2-5; D may be TRBD2 (5 bases). Sequencing was performed on PBMCs, mostly from graft donor cells, taken 180 days after TCRalphabeta/CD19-depleted stem cell transplant. For the CDR3, the DNA is TGTGCCAGCAGCTTGGGTGAAGTGAGGGCAGAGACCCAGTACTTC. It codes for CASSLGEVRAETQYF.